The clone carrying this T cell receptor (beta chain) was detected a few times. Its specificity is unknown. These data belong to a study of T cell repertoires in cytomegalovirus infection. Turning to the study itself: Epitope selection comprised recently identified HLA-C-restricted CMV epitopes and well-studied HLA-B-restricted CMV epitopes.

TCRdb re-derived calls from the reads in MiXCR, one entry per CDR3 protein. The profile shows around 71,000 distinct CDR3 sequences, roughly 37% of them singletons. Study observations and caveats: Dominating the ex vivo response were TCR beta clonotypes that were CMV-specific and HLA-C-restricted.

Germline V CDR1 and CDR2: LGHNA, YNFKEQ. V lost 0 bases to trimming and J lost 2 bases, with 11 bases between them. The CDR3 is 16 residues long. The receptor was derived from a human donor in good health (CMV status not recorded). Some clones in this sample may be carry-over from other donors' samples. Here the sequenced sample was CD8+ T cells from cultured PBMCs, taken from culture after CMV antigen stimulation. V usage is TRBV4-2 and J usage is TRBJ2-1; weak D call: TRBD2 (6 bases). The CDR3 loop reads CASSQDGGKTYNEQFF. CDR3 coding DNA: TGTGCCAGCAGCCAAGATGGGGGGAAAACCTACAATGAGCAGTTCTTC.